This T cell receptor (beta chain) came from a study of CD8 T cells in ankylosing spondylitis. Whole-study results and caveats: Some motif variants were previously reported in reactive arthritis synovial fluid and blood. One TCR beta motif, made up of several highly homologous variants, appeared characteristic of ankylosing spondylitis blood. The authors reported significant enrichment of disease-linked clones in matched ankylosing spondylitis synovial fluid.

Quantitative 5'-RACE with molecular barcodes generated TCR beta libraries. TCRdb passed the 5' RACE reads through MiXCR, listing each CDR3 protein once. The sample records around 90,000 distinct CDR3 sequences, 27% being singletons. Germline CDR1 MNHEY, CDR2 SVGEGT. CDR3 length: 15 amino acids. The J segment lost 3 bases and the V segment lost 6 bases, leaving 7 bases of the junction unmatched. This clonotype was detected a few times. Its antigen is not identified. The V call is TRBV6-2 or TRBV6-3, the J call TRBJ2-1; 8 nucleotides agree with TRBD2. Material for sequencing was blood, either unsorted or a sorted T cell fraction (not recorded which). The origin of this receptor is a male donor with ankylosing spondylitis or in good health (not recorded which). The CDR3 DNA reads TGTGCCAGCAGCCTACTAGCGGTAGTCTACAATGAGCAGTTCTTC. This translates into CASSLLAVVYNEQFF.